The entry below gives a single T cell receptor (beta chain) sequence along with its context. Its antigen is still unknown. These data originate in a study of monozygotic twins with inflammatory bowel disease. TCRdb processed the 5' RACE reads again and assigns one entry to each CDR3 protein, with no DNA. The sample includes approximately 150,000 distinct CDR3 sequences. The CDR3 covers 17 residues. From germline, CDR1 is SGHVS and CDR2 FNYEAQ. General study points: Patient repertoires may have gained variability from differing immunosuppressive treatments.

This chain uses TRBV7-6 with TRBJ2-2; TCRdb lists TRBD2, though no DNA is available to test this call. The clonotype was recovered from a human donor with ulcerative colitis or Crohn's disease, or a healthy co-twin of an affected twin (not recorded which). Sequencing input: blood. The CDR3 loop reads CASSLGSGRQNTGELFF.